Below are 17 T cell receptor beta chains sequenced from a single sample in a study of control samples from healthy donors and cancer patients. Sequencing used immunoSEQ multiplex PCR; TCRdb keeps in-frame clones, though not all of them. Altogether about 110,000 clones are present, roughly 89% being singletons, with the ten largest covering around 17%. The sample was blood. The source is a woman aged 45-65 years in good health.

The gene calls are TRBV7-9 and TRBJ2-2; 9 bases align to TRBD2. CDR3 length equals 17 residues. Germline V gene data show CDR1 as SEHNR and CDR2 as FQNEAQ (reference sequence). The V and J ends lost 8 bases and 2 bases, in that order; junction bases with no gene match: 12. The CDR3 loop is CASFPLGLAGNTGELFF. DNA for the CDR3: TGTGCCAGCTTCCCCCTGGGGCTAGCGGGAAACACCGGGGAGCTGTTTTTT.

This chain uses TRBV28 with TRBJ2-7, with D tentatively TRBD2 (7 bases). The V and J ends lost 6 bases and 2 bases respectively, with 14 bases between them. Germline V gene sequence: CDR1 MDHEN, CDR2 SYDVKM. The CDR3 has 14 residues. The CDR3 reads CASSWGGGTYEQYV. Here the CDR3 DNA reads TGTGCCAGCAGCTGGGGGGGCGGAACCTACGAGCAGTACGTC.

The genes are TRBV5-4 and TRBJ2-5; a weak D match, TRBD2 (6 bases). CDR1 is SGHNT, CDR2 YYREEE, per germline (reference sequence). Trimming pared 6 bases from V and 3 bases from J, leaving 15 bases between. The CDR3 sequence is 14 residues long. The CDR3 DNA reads TGTGCCAGCAAAAACCTACCGGGGGAAGAGACCCAGTACTTC. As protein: CASKNLPGEETQYF.

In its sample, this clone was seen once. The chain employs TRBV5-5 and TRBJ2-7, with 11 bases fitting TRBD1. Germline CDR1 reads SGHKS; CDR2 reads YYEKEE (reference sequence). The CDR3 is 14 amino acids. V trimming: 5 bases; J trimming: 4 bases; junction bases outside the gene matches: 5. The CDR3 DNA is TGTGCCAGCAGACCGGGACAGGGGGTTTACGAGCAGTACTTC. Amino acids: CASRPGQGVYEQYF.

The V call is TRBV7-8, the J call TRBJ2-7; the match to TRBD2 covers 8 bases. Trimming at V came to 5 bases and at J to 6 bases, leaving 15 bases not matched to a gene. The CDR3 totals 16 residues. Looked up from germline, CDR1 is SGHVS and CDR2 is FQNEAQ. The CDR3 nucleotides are TGTGCCAGCAGCCCCGCCCGGGGGGGCCGACGGATCGAGCAGTACGTC. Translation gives CASSPARGGRRIEQYV.

The CDR3 protein is CASSEGEGSGYTF. The DNA of the CDR3 is TGTGCCAGCAGTGAAGGAGAAGGGTCTGGCTACACCTTC. The rearrangement links TRBV6-1 to TRBJ1-2, with D unresolved. This CDR3 comprises 13 residues. Trimming took 1 base from V and 7 from J, leaving 10 bases between them. In germline, CDR1 is MNHNS, CDR2 SASEGT.

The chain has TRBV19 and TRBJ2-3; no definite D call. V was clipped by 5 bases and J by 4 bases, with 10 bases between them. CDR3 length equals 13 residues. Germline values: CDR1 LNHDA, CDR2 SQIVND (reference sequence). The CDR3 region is CASSPTGADTQYF. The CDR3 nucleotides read TGTGCCAGTAGTCCGACTGGGGCAGATACGCAGTATTTT.

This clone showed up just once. The CDR3: CASSHRDRAAYEQYF. The DNA for the CDR3 is TGCGCCAGCAGTCACCGGGACAGGGCGGCCTACGAGCAGTACTTC. This chain connects TRBV5-1 to TRBJ2-7, with 9 bases lining up with TRBD1. Germline CDR1 and CDR2: SGHRS and YFSETQ. Germline trimming cut 5 bases from V and 2 bases from J; bases unmatched to any gene: 8. The CDR3 length is 15 residues.

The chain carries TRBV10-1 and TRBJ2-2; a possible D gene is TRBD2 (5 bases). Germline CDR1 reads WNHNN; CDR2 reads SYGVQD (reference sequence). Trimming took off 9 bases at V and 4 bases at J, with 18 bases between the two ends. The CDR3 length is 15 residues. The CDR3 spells CARKSLRGITGELFF. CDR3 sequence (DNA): TGCGCCAGAAAATCCCTTCGGGGAATCACCGGGGAGCTGTTTTTT.

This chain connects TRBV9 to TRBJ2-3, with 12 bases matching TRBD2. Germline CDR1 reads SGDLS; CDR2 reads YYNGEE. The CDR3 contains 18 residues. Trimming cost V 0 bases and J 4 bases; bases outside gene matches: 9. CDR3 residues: CASSVEASGGATADTQYF. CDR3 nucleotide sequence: TGTGCCAGCAGCGTAGAGGCTAGCGGGGGGGCCACGGCAGATACGCAGTATTTT.

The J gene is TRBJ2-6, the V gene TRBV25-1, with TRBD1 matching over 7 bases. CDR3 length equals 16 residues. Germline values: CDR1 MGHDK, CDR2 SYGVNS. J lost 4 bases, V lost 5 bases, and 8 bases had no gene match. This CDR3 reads CASSNPQGTGANVLTF. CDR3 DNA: TGTGCCAGCAGTAACCCACAGGGGACAGGGGCCAACGTCCTGACTTTC.

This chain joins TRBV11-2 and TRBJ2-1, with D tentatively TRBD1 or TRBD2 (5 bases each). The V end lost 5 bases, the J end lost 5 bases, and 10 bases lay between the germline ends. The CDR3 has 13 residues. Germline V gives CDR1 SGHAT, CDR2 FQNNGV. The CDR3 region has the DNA TGTGCCAGCAGCACCGGGACCCACAATGAGCAGTTCTTC. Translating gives CASSTGTHNEQFF.

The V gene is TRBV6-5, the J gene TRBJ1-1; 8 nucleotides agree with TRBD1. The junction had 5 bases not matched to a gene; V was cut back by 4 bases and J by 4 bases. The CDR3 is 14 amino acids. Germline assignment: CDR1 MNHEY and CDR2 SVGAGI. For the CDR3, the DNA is TGTGCCAGCAGTTCTCCGGGACAGGCCACTGAAGCTTTCTTT. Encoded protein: CASSSPGQATEAFF.

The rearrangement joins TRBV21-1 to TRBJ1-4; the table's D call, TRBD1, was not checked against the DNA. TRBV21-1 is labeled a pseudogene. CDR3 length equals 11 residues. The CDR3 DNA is TGTGGGGACAGGATTAATGAAAAACTGTTTTTT. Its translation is CGDRINEKLFF.

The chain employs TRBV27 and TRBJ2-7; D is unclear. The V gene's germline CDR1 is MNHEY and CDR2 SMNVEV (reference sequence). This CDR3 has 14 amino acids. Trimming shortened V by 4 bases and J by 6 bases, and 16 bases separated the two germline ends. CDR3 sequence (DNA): TGTGCCAGCAGTTGGACGAGCAATATAGGCGAGCAGTACGTC. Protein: CASSWTSNIGEQYV.

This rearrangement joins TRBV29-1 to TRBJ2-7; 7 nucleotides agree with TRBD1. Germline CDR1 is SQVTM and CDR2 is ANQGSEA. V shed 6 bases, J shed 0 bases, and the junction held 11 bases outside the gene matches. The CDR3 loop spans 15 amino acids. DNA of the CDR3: TGCAGCGTGAGGCAGGGGGTATCGGCCTCCTACGAGCAGTACTTC. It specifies CSVRQGVSASYEQYF.

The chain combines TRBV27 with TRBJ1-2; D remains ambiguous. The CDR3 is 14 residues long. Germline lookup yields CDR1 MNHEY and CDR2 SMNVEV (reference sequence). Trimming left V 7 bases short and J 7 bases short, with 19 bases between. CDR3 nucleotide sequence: TGTGCCAGCACCCCATTAGGGTCGGGATTTGGCTACACCTTC. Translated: CASTPLGSGFGYTF.